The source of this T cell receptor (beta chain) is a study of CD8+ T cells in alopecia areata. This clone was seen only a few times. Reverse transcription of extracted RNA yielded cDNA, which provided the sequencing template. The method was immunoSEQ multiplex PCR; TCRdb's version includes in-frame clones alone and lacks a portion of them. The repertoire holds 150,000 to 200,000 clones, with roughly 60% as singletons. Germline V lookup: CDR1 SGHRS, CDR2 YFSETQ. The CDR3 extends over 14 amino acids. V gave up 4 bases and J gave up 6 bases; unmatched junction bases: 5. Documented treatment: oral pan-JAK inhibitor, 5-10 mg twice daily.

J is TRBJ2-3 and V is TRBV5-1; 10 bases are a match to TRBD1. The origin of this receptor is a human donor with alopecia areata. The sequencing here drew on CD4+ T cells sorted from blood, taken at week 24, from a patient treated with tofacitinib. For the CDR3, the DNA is TGCGCCAGCAGCCGCGACAGGGGGCAGGATACGCAGTATTTT. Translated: CASSRDRGQDTQYF.